The 21 T cell receptor beta chains below were found in one sample sequenced in a study of T-cell reconstitution after alpha-beta-depleted transplantation in children. Unique molecular identifiers were used to barcode this TCRbeta library. TCRdb passed the PCR reads through MiXCR, listing each CDR3 protein once. Of 300,000 to 400,000 distinct CDR3 sequences listed, around 25% are singletons. The specimen comprised PBMCs, mostly from graft donor cells, sampled 180 days after TCRalphabeta/CD19-depleted stem cell transplant. The receptors were sampled from a male patient between 10 and 17 years old who had a stem cell transplant for acute lymphoblastic leukemia, so the T cells may come from the graft donor.

The V gene is TRBV5-6, the J gene TRBJ1-2; possibly TRBD1 for D (5 bases). Deletions cut 3 bases from V and 4 bases from J, with 13 bases between. The CDR3 sequence is 14 residues long. In germline, CDR1 is SGHDT, CDR2 YYEEEE. Written as DNA, the CDR3 is TGTGCCAGCAGCTCCCTCCAGGGCCTCTATGGCTACACCTTC. Translation: CASSSLQGLYGYTF. The full variable domain, its missing parts supplied by reference TRBV5-6 and TRBJ1-2, is DAGVTQSPTHLIKTRGQQVTLRCSPKSGHDTVSWYQQALGQGPQFIFQYYEEEERQRGNFPDRFSGHQFPNYSSELNVNALLLGDSALYLCASSSLQGLYGYTFGSGTRLTVV.

The table lists this clonotype with a few counts. DNA for the CDR3: TGCAGCGTTGAAGAGGCCGGTAACCTTGAAGCTTTCTTT. Amino acid sequence: CSVEEAGNLEAFF. The J gene is TRBJ1-1, the V gene TRBV29-1; D unresolved. The V gene's germline CDR1 is SQVTM and CDR2 ANQGSEA. V lost 0 bases and J 7 bases, leaving 12 bases between the germline ends. This CDR3 contains 13 residues.

This clonotype was recorded a few times. The chain joins TRBV11-2 to TRBJ2-2, with a tentative D call TRBD1 (6 bases). Per the germline V gene, CDR1 is SGHAT and CDR2 is FQNNGV. V gave up 0 bases and J gave up 0 bases, with 8 bases separating them. The CDR3 sequence is 16 residues long. The CDR3 DNA reads TGTGCCAGCAGCTTAGAGGACAGCGCGAACACCGGGGAGCTGTTTTTT. Its protein product is CASSLEDSANTGELFF.

The chain uses TRBV11-1 and TRBJ2-1; 8 positions agree with TRBD2. The CDR3 is made up of 19 amino acids. CDR1 and CDR2 (germline): SGHAT, FQDESV (reference sequence). With V trimmed by 4 bases and J by 4 bases, 18 bases remained unmatched. This CDR3 is CASSSRKTGRGLEYNEQFF. CDR3 in DNA: TGTGCCAGCAGCTCGAGGAAAACAGGACGGGGACTAGAGTACAATGAGCAGTTCTTC.

The chain recombines TRBV6-5 with TRBJ2-7, with 7 bases aligning to TRBD1. Per germline, CDR1 MNHEY and CDR2 SVGAGI. Trimming at V came to 4 bases and at J to 3 bases, leaving 6 bases not matched to a gene. The CDR3 is made up of 14 amino acids. CDR3: CASSSRPGGYEQYF. CDR3 nucleotides: TGTGCCAGCAGTTCCCGCCCAGGGGGCTACGAGCAGTACTTC.

The chain is built from TRBV27 and TRBJ1-5, with TRBD1 identical over 8 bases. Per germline, CDR1 MNHEY and CDR2 SMNVEV (reference sequence). V trimming: 5 bases; J trimming: 6 bases; junction bases outside the gene matches: 9. This CDR3 has 15 amino acids. DNA for the CDR3: TGTGCCAGCAGTCGTTACGGGACAGGCGCTCAGCCCCAGCATTTT. Its translation is CASSRYGTGAQPQHF.

The gene calls are TRBV29-1 and TRBJ2-1, with D uncertain. The V and J ends lost 1 base and 9 bases respectively, with 10 bases between them. CDR3 length: 12 residues. The V gene's germline CDR1 is SQVTM and CDR2 ANQGSEA. In DNA form, the CDR3 reads TGCAGCGTTGAAGTAGACCTCACTGAGCAGTTCTTC. Translation: CSVEVDLTEQFF.

The chain has TRBV4-1 and TRBJ2-2; 12 bases line up with TRBD2. V was pared by 1 base and J by 5 bases, with 11 bases of the junction left unmatched. There are 19 residues in the CDR3. Germline-derived CDR1 and CDR2 are MGHRA and YSYEKL. Here the CDR3 reads CASSQVVTTSGRGTGELFF. In DNA form, the CDR3 reads TGCGCCAGCAGCCAAGTCGTTACGACTAGCGGGAGAGGGACCGGGGAGCTGTTTTTT.

This rearrangement joins TRBV20-1 to TRBJ2-7; D is unresolved. This CDR3 has 14 residues. Germline V lookup: CDR1 DFQATT, CDR2 SNEGSKA (reference sequence). Trimming left V 2 bases short and J 9 bases short, with 20 bases between. The CDR3 coding sequence is TGCAGTGCTAGACCAGATTTAAGGGTAGGAACGCAGTACTTC. This codes for CSARPDLRVGTQYF.

This chain links TRBV20-1 with TRBJ2-1, with 10 positions matching TRBD2. Germline V lookup: CDR1 DFQATT, CDR2 SNEGSKA (reference sequence). The ends lost 5 bases at V and 2 bases at J; junction bases unmatched: 6. CDR3 length equals 15 residues. As DNA, the CDR3 is TGCAGTGCTCCTCTAGCGGGAGAAACCTACAATGAGCAGTTCTTC. Its protein product is CSAPLAGETYNEQFF.

This clonotype occurred a few times. This chain joins TRBV9 and TRBJ1-2; TRBD1 agrees at 9 bases. The J segment lost 3 bases and the V segment lost 1 base, leaving 4 bases of the junction unmatched. CDR1 SGDLS and CDR2 YYNGEE come from the germline V gene. This CDR3 has 15 amino acids. For the CDR3, the DNA is TGTGCCAGCAGCGTAAGCACAGGGGGCCACTATGGCTACACCTTC. Its protein product is CASSVSTGGHYGYTF.

This clonotype was observed a handful of times. The genes are TRBV11-1 and TRBJ1-1; the match to TRBD1 covers 9 bases. The CDR3 is 19 residues long. The V gene's germline CDR1 is SGHAT and CDR2 FQDESV (reference sequence). Germline trimming cut 4 bases from V and 7 bases from J; bases unmatched to any gene: 22. CDR3 region: CASSSGSYRGRQGSYEAFF. CDR3 in DNA: TGTGCCAGCAGCTCCGGATCCTACAGGGGGCGACAAGGGTCCTATGAAGCTTTCTTT.

Regarding this clonotype: Germline is not matched at one junction end, which may reflect a read error. V is TRBV15 and J is TRBJ1-6; 10 bases agree with TRBD1. CDR1 is LNHNV, CDR2 YYDKDF, per germline (reference sequence). The CDR3 covers 18 residues. The CDR3 loop reads CATSGDGTGVRPNSPLHF. The CDR3 nucleotides are TGTGCCACCAGCGGAGACGGGACAGGGGTTCGCCCCAATTCACCCCTCCACTTT. Full variable domain (remainder filled in from reference TRBV15 and TRBJ1-6): DAMVIQNPRYQVTQFGKPVTLSCSQTLNHNVMYWYQQKSSQAPKLLFHYYDKDFNNEADTPDNFQSRRPNTSFCFLDIRSPGLGDTAMYLCATSGDGTGVRPNSPLHFGNGTRLTVT.

The rearrangement joins TRBV6-5 to TRBJ1-3; the D is unclear. Germline loops: CDR1 MNHEY, CDR2 SVGAGI. The CDR3 has 15 residues. The V end was cut by 0 bases, the J end by 4 bases, with 10 bases between. In DNA form, the CDR3 reads TGTGCCAGCAGTTACTCGAGTACGGCGGGAAACACCATATATTTT. Protein: CASSYSSTAGNTIYF.

The chain joins TRBV7-3 to TRBJ2-1; 8 nucleotides align to TRBD2. This CDR3 comprises 14 residues. CDR1 and CDR2 (germline): SGHTA, FQGTGA. Trimming cost V 3 bases and J 9 bases; bases outside gene matches: 7. The CDR3 protein is CASSFSGSEVEQFF. The CDR3 DNA reads TGTGCCAGCAGCTTCAGCGGGAGTGAGGTTGAGCAGTTCTTC. Full variable domain (missing parts from reference TRBV7-3 and TRBJ2-1): GAGVSQTPSNKVTEKGKYVELRCDPISGHTALYWYRQSLGQGPEFLIYFQGTGAADDSGLPNDRFFAVRPEGSVSTLKIQRTERGDSAVYLCASSFSGSEVEQFFGPGTRLTVL.

This chain joins TRBV7-8 and TRBJ2-1; 9 positions match TRBD2. The CDR3 sequence is 18 residues long. Trimming removed 1 base from V and 0 bases from J; junction bases left unmatched: 7. Germline assignment: CDR1 SGHVS and CDR2 FQNEAQ. The CDR3 sequence: CASSLGSGSRGSYNEQFF. DNA of the CDR3: TGTGCCAGCAGCTTAGGTAGCGGGAGTAGGGGCTCCTACAATGAGCAGTTCTTC.

This chain connects TRBV14 to TRBJ1-4; D is possibly TRBD1 (5 bases). V was cut by 0 bases and J by 7 bases, with 12 bases left in between. Germline V gene data show CDR1 as SGHDN and CDR2 as FVKESK. CDR3 length: 15 residues. This CDR3 reads CASSQDWGAGEKLFF. DNA for the CDR3: TGTGCCAGCAGCCAAGATTGGGGCGCTGGTGAAAAACTGTTTTTT.

This clonotype was detected a few times. This chain links TRBV5-1 with TRBJ2-7; 8 bases are shared with TRBD1. Germline CDR1 is SGHRS and CDR2 is YFSETQ. The CDR3 has 14 residues. V lost 3 bases to trimming and J lost 8 bases; unmatched junction nucleotides: 10. The CDR3 nucleotides are TGCGCCAGCAGCTGGACCGGGACAGGCCTGCAGCAGTACTTC. Encoded protein: CASSWTGTGLQQYF.

This clonotype appeared many times. The rearrangement links TRBV7-2 to TRBJ2-2; D not certain. Germline V gene sequence: CDR1 SGHTA, CDR2 FQGNSA. V lost 5 bases, J lost 4 bases, and 14 bases lay in between. The CDR3 length is 15 residues. The CDR3 DNA follows: TGTGCCAGCAGCCCTATTAGACCAGTCACCGGGGAGCTGTTTTTT. It codes for CASSPIRPVTGELFF.

The genes are TRBV14 and TRBJ1-5; 8 bases map to TRBD1. V trimming: 4 bases; J trimming: 2 bases; junction bases outside the gene matches: 4. The CDR3 is made up of 15 amino acids. Germline-derived CDR1 and CDR2 are SGHDN and FVKESK. CDR3 in DNA: TGTGCCAGCAGCCTCAGGGGGCCAGGCAATCAGCCCCAGCATTTT. This encodes CASSLRGPGNQPQHF. Complete variable domain (other parts from reference TRBV14 and TRBJ1-5): EAGVTQFPSHSVIEKGQTVTLRCDPISGHDNLYWYRRVMGKEIKFLLHFVKESKQDESGMPNNRFLAERTGGTYSTLKVQPAELEDSGVYFCASSLRGPGNQPQHFGDGTRLSIL.

The rearrangement joins TRBV3-1 to TRBJ1-1; D is possibly TRBD1 (6 bases). Germline V gene lookup returns CDR1 LGHDT and CDR2 YNNKEL (reference sequence). Trimming pared 2 bases from V and 1 base from J, leaving 17 bases between. The CDR3 is 17 residues long. This CDR3 is CASSQRLGGGPNTEAFF. The CDR3 DNA follows: TGTGCCAGCAGCCAAAGACTCGGGGGGGGGCCGAACACTGAAGCTTTCTTT.